A selection of T cell receptor beta chains follows, all from one sample in a study of CD8 T cells in Susac syndrome. Via MiXCR, TCRdb re-called the immunoSEQ multiplex PCR reads, giving one row per CDR3 protein. The sample has a few hundred thousand distinct CDR3 sequences, approximately 85% seen once; the top ten hold approximately 0.12%. The source material was CD8+ T cells from PBMCs. These receptors were taken from a human donor with multiple sclerosis. CDR3s include the opening cysteine and the closing phenylalanine or tryptophan. D genes are given only for firm matches. Clone size is not always given. Where it is, it says once, few, many or a class for expanded clones.

V gene,D gene,J gene,clone size,CDR3 DNA,CDR3 protein
TRBV4-1,TRBD1,TRBJ1-2,-,TGCGCCAGCAGCCAAGCAGGGGGCAATGGCTACACCTTC,CASSQAGGNGYTF
TRBV27,-,TRBJ2-2,-,TGTGCCAGCGGGATCGCTGGCGGGGAGCTGTTTTTT,CASGIAGGELFF
TRBV12-3/TRBV12-4,TRBD1,TRBJ2-1,-,TGTGCCAGCAGTTTACGGGACAGGGGAGACGGACGGTTCTTC,CASSLRDRGDGRFF
TRBV19,-,TRBJ1-5,-,TGTGCCAGTAGGTTTGAGGGCCACAATCAGCCCCAGCATTTT,CASRFEGHNQPQHF
TRBV5-5,-,TRBJ2-7,-,TGTGCCAGCAGCTTGGGGCAGGCAACCTCCTACGAGCAGTACTTC,CASSLGQATSYEQYF
TRBV2,-,TRBJ2-1,-,TGTGCCAGCCTAATGGAGGGGGCCGATGAGCAGTTCTTC,CASLMEGADEQFF
TRBV5-1,-,TRBJ2-3,-,TGCGCCAGCAACCGGTTGGCGGCATCGGAAGATACGCAGTATTTT,CASNRLAASEDTQYF
TRBV6-1,TRBD1,TRBJ2-3,once,TGTGCCAGCAGTCTCTGGACAGGGCATAGCACAGATACGCAGTATTTT,CASSLWTGHSTDTQYF
TRBV4-1,TRBD1,TRBJ1-1,once,TGCGCCAGCAGCCGAAGGGGACAGGGGGAGGGATGGTACACTGAAGCTTTCTTT,CASSRRGQGEGWYTEAFF
TRBV9,-,TRBJ2-7,-,TGTGCCAGCAGCGTAGGACTTCCGGGACACGGAGGGCACGAGCAGTACTTC,CASSVGLPGHGGHEQYF
TRBV6-1,-,TRBJ1-1,-,TGTGCCAGCAGTGAAGACCCCGGCAGGGAAAGCCCAGCTTTCTTT,CASSEDPGRESPAFF
TRBV6-2/TRBV6-3,-,TRBJ1-1,-,TGTGCCAGCAGCCCGCCCCCCCTCGAGAAGGGGAACACTGAAGCTTTCTTT,CASSPPPLEKGNTEAFF
TRBV19,-,TRBJ2-7,few,TGTGCCAGTAGTATCGAGTCAACGGCTAACTACGAGCAGTACTTC,CASSIESTANYEQYF
TRBV6-6,-,TRBJ1-4,-,TGTGCCAGCAATGGGGGTCTCCATGAAAATCTGTTTTTT,CASNGGLHENLFF
TRBV5-1,TRBD1,TRBJ1-1,once,TGCGCCAGCAGCGAGGGGACAGGGTCGCCTGAAGCTTTCTTT,CASSEGTGSPEAFF
TRBV5-1,-,TRBJ2-7,-,TGCGCCAGCAGCTTTGGAGGGACCTACCCCATTGGGGAGCAGTACTTC,CASSFGGTYPIGEQYF
TRBV29-1,TRBD2,TRBJ2-1,-,TGCAGCGTTGAAGATCTAGCGGGAGTCTACAATGAGCAGTTCTTC,CSVEDLAGVYNEQFF
TRBV5-4,-,TRBJ2-3,-,TGTGCCAGCAGCTGGGCCCCAGGGAAAGATACGCAGTATTTT,CASSWAPGKDTQYF
TRBV4-1,TRBD1,TRBJ1-1,-,TGCGCCAGCAGCCAAGACGGGTCAGGGGGCACTGAAGCTTTCTTT,CASSQDGSGGTEAFF
TRBV4-1,-,TRBJ1-1,-,TGCGCCAGCAGCCAAGTGCTAGGGGACACTGAAGCTTTCTTT,CASSQVLGDTEAFF
TRBV30,TRBD1,TRBJ2-1,-,TGTGCCTGGAGGGACAGGGGTCACAGTGAGCAGTTCTTC,CAWRDRGHSEQFF
TRBV6-1,TRBD2,TRBJ2-3,-,TGTGCCAGCAGTGGCGGACTAGCGGGACTAATATATACGCAGTATTTT,CASSGGLAGLIYTQYF
TRBV2,-,TRBJ2-7,-,TGTGCCAGCAGTGACAGATCTTACGAGCAGTACTTC,CASSDRSYEQYF
TRBV24-1,TRBD1,TRBJ2-6,-,TGTGCCACCAGTGAAACCCGGGACAGGGGATTTGGGGCCAACGTCCTGACTTTC,CATSETRDRGFGANVLTF
TRBV20-1,-,TRBJ2-7,-,TGCAGTGCTATCAAATCCGGCGCCCAGCAGTACTTC,CSAIKSGAQQYF
TRBV30,TRBD1,TRBJ1-6,-,TGTGCCTGTGGGACAGGGGATCCACCCCTCCACTTT,CACGTGDPPLHF
TRBV4-2,TRBD2,TRBJ2-3,-,TGTGCCAGCAGCCAAGATGGAGCGGGAGGGGTAGATACGCAGTATTTT,CASSQDGAGGVDTQYF
TRBV27,TRBD1,TRBJ2-2,-,TGTGCCAGCAGTTTCACACCCGGGACAGGGGGCCCATCCGGGGAGCTGTTTTTT,CASSFTPGTGGPSGELFF
TRBV25-1,TRBD1,TRBJ1-2,once,TGTGCCAGCAGTGAATTGGGGACAGAATATGGCTACACCTTC,CASSELGTEYGYTF
TRBV27,-,TRBJ1-2,once,TGTGCCAGCAGTTTAACCGGGCAGGGCTTTGGCTATGGCTACACCTTC,CASSLTGQGFGYGYTF
TRBV19,-,TRBJ1-5,once,TGTGCCAGTAGTATCCTATCGGGGAATCAGCCCCAGCATTTT,CASSILSGNQPQHF
TRBV4-1,-,TRBJ2-1,-,TGCGCCAGCAGCCAAATTCAAGCAGGAGCCTCCTACAATGAGCAGTTCTTC,CASSQIQAGASYNEQFF
TRBV15,-,TRBJ1-1,once,TGTGCCACCTCCGCGGGCAGGATGAACACTGAAGTTTTCTTT,CATSAGRMNTEVFF
TRBV27,TRBD1,TRBJ2-5,-,TGTGCCAGCAGTCCGTACCTGTCGACAGGGCAAGAGACCCAGTACTTC,CASSPYLSTGQETQYF
TRBV4-1,TRBD2,TRBJ2-3,-,TGCGCCAGCAGCCAAGTAGCCCGGGGGGGCGGGGGCACAGATACGCAGTATTTT,CASSQVARGGGGTDTQYF
TRBV10-3,TRBD1,TRBJ1-2,once,TGTGCCATCAGTGAGAGTGGACAGGGGGCCGATGGCTACACCTTC,CAISESGQGADGYTF
TRBV5-1,TRBD1,TRBJ1-3,-,TGCGCCAGCAGCTTGTTCGGGGACAGTGGAAACACCATATATTTT,CASSLFGDSGNTIYF
TRBV15,TRBD1,TRBJ1-2,-,TGTGCCACCAGCAGATCCGGACAGGGGCATGGCTACACCTTC,CATSRSGQGHGYTF
TRBV5-4,TRBD2,TRBJ2-7,-,TGTGCCAGCAGTCACCTAGCGGGGGCCTACGAGCAGTACTTC,CASSHLAGAYEQYF
TRBV7-9,-,TRBJ1-4,-,TGTGCCAGCAGCTTACATGGTAATGAAAAACTGTTTTTT,CASSLHGNEKLFF